The 9 T cell receptor beta chains reported below all come from one sample, sequenced in a study of shared clonotypes between healthy human individuals. Measured with immunoSEQ multiplex PCR; TCRdb has only the in-frame clones, and not every one. The table has about 2.3 million clones, less than 95% seen once. The specimen sequenced was naive CD4+ T cells from PBMCs. Subset defined: CD45RA+ positively selected. Receptors originate from a man younger than 35 in good health. Some clones in this sample may be carry-over from other donors' samples.

The V call is TRBV7-3, the J call TRBJ2-5, with TRBD2 as a possible D gene (6 bases). The end of the DNA fits TRBJ2-7 better, so the J call may be wrong. The CDR3 is made up of 15 amino acids. CDR1 and CDR2 (germline): SGHTA, FQGTGA. The CDR3 nucleotides read TGTGCCAGCAGCCGAGGGGCGGGGACTGCTGGCGAGCAGTACTTC. Residues: CASSRGAGTAGEQYF.

This chain links TRBV5-6 with TRBJ1-2; TRBD1 agrees at 8 bases. Germline V CDR1 and CDR2: SGHDT, YYEEEE. The V gene end was trimmed by 0 bases and the J gene end by 5 bases; junction bases not matched to a gene: 6. This CDR3 is built from 15 residues. Here the CDR3 DNA reads TGTGCCAGCAGCTTGGTCGCAGGGGGCTCGTATGGCTACACCTTC. This translates into CASSLVAGGSYGYTF.

The gene calls are TRBV6-1 and TRBJ2-7; TRBD2 matches at 11 bases. There are 15 residues in the CDR3. The germline V gene has CDR1 MNHNS and CDR2 SASEGT. The V segment lost 4 bases and the J segment 6 bases; nucleotides outside the gene matches: 8. CDR3 bases: TGTGCCAGCAGTGTACGACTAGCGGGATCGCTCGAGCAGTACTTC. It codes for CASSVRLAGSLEQYF.

CDR3 in amino acids: CASSLKGDFYNEQFF. The CDR3, as DNA: TGTGCCAGCAGTTTAAAGGGGGACTTCTACAATGAGCAGTTCTTC. The chain combines TRBV27 with TRBJ2-1; D may match TRBD1 or TRBD2 (6 bases each). Trimming left V 2 bases short and J 3 bases short, with 11 bases between. Per the germline V gene, CDR1 is MNHEY and CDR2 is SMNVEV (reference sequence). The CDR3 loop spans 15 amino acids.

The rearrangement uses TRBV19 and TRBJ2-2; a weak D match, TRBD1 (5 bases). The CDR3 has 14 residues. V was pared by 6 bases and J by 4 bases, with 12 bases between. Germline CDR1 and CDR2: LNHDA and SQIVND (reference sequence). For the CDR3, the DNA is TGTGCCAGTAGACAGGATAGAGGCACCGGGGAGCTGTTTTTT. It yields the protein CASRQDRGTGELFF. Together with reference TRBV19 and TRBJ2-2, the CDR3 gives the full variable domain: DGGITQSPKYLFRKEGQNVTLSCEQNLNHDAMYWYRQDPGQGLRLIYYSQIVNDFQKGDIAEGYSVSREKKESFPLTVTSAQKNPTAFYLCASRQDRGTGELFFGEGSRLTVL.

This chain joins TRBV18 and TRBJ1-2; unclear D gene. Germline V CDR1 and CDR2: KGHSH, LQKENI. This CDR3 spans 14 amino acids. V was cut by 2 bases and J by 4 bases, with 11 bases left in between. The CDR3 loop reads CASSPIGVSYGYTF. The CDR3 region has the DNA TGTGCCAGCTCACCAATCGGGGTTTCCTATGGCTACACCTTC.

As regards this clone: The junction does not match germline at one end; this may be a read error. The chain employs TRBV18 and TRBJ1-4; D not resolved. CDR1 KGHSH and CDR2 LQKENI come from the germline V gene. This CDR3 is built from 15 residues. The CDR3 sequence: CAGSPNVGMGEKLFF. The CDR3 DNA reads as TGTGCCGGCTCACCGAATGTGGGGATGGGGGAAAAACTGTTTTTT. The full variable domain, in which reference TRBV18 and TRBJ1-4 provide the parts outside the CDR3, is NAGVMQNPRHLVRRRGQEARLRCSPMKGHSHVYWYRQLPEEGLKFMVYLQKENIIDESGMPKERFSAEFPKEGPSILRIQQVVRGDSAAYFCAGSPNVGMGEKLFFGSGTQLSVL.

This clone turned up a few times. The chain joins TRBV29-1 to TRBJ2-2; 11 bases are a match to TRBD2. J lost 5 bases, V lost 7 bases, and 6 bases had no gene match. The CDR3 has 14 residues. Germline assignment: CDR1 SQVTM and CDR2 ANQGSEA. CDR3 region: CSGAGTSGTGELFF. In nucleotides, the CDR3 is TGCAGCGGTGCCGGGACTAGCGGAACCGGGGAGCTGTTTTTT.

The gene calls are TRBV9 and TRBJ2-7, with TRBD2 identical over 9 bases. Per germline, CDR1 SGDLS and CDR2 YYNGEE. This CDR3 has 15 residues. The V segment lost 4 bases and the J segment 2 bases; nucleotides outside the gene matches: 7. The CDR3 here is CASSSQAGGPYEQYF. DNA for the CDR3: TGTGCCAGCAGCTCCCAGGCGGGAGGGCCCTACGAGCAGTACTTC.